This TCR beta chain was captured in a study of T cells after yellow fever vaccination. The CDR3 is made up of 14 amino acids. With 5 bases removed from V and 5 bases from J, the gap between germline ends came to 15 bases. The germline V gene has CDR1 MNHEY and CDR2 SVGAGI. Using its own MiXCR run on the 5' RACE reads, TCRdb lists one record per CDR3 protein. The table has 130,000 or so distinct CDR3 sequences, roughly 15% seen once. Sequencing was performed on CD8+ T cells sorted from PBMCs, taken 5 days after the yellow fever booster vaccination. This clonotype originated in a man aged 18 to 30 who received the YFV17D yellow fever vaccine. The chain has TRBV6-5 and TRBJ1-1; D is undetermined. CDR3 bases: TGTGCCAGCAGTGGGTCTGGTCCGTCGACTGAAGCTTTCTTT. Translated, it gives CASSGSGPSTEAFF.